The clone carrying this TCR beta chain has only a few counts. Antigen: not known. The sample comes from a study of cytomegalovirus exposure and HLA in healthy donors. Using immunoSEQ multiplex PCR, the repertoire was profiled, and TCRdb retains in-frame clones only, with some absent. The repertoire includes about 200,000 clones, 80% to 90% of them detected once, and roughly an eighth sits in the top ten. Overall study results and limits: Three chains tied to CMV proved CMV antigen-specific in vitro.

The sequencing input was PBMCs. This sequence was found in a woman between 25 and 40 years old in good health and CMV-seropositive.

This CDR3 is CASSPRGTGEQYF. The CDR3 DNA reads TGTGCCAGCAGTCCCAGGGGGACGGGGGAGCAGTACTTC. The chain couples TRBV2 to TRBJ2-7; TRBD1 aligns across 7 bases. This CDR3 has 13 residues. Trimming took 5 bases from V and 7 from J; bases not matched to a gene: 8. The germline V gene has CDR1 SNHLY and CDR2 FYNNEI.